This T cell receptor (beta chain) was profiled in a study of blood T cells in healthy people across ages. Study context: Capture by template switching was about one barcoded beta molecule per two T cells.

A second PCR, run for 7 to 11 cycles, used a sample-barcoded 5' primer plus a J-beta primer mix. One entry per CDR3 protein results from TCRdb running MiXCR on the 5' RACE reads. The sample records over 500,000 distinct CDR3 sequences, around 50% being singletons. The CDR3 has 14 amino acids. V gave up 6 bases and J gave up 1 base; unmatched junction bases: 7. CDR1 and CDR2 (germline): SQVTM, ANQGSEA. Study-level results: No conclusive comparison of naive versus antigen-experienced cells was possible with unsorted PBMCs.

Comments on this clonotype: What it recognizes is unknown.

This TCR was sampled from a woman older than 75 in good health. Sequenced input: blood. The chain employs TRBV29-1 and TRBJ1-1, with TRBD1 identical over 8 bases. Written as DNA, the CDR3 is TGCAGCGTCATTCCCGGGACAGGGAACACTGAAGCTTTCTTT. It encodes CSVIPGTGNTEAFF. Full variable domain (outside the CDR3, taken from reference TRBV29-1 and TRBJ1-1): SAVISQKPSRDICQRGTSLTIQCQVDSQVTMMFWYRQQPGQSLTLIATANQGSEATYESGFVIDKFPISRPNLTFSTLTVSNMSPEDSSIYLCSVIPGTGNTEAFFGQGTRLTVV.